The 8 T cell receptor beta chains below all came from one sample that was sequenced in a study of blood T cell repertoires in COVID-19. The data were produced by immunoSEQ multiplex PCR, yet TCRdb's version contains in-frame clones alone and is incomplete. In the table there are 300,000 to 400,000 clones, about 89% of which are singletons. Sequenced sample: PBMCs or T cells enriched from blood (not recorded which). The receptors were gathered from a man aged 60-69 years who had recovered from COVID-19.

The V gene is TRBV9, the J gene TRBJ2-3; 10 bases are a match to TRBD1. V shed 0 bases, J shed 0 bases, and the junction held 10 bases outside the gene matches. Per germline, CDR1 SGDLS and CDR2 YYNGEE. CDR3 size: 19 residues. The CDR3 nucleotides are TGTGCCAGCAGCGTAGGAATGAGGGGACAGGGGTATAGCACAGATACGCAGTATTTT. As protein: CASSVGMRGQGYSTDTQYF.

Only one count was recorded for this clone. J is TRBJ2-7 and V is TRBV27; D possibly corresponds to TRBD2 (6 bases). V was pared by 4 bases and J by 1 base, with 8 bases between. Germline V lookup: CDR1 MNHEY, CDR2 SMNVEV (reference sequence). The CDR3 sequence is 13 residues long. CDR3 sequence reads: CASSSGSSYEQYF. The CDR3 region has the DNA TGTGCCAGCAGTTCCGGGAGTTCCTACGAGCAGTACTTC.

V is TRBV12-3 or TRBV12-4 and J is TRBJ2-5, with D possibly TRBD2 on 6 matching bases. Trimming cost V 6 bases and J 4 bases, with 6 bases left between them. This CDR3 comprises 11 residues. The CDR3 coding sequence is TGTGCCAGCAGAGCGGGAGAGACCCAGTACTTC. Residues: CASRAGETQYF.

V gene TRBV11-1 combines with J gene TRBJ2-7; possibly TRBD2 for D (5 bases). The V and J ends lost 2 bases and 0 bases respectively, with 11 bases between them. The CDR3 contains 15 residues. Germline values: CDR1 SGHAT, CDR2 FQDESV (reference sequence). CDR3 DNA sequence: TGTGCCAGCAGCTTAAGAGGGCCTAGCTCCTACGAGCAGTACTTC. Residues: CASSLRGPSSYEQYF.

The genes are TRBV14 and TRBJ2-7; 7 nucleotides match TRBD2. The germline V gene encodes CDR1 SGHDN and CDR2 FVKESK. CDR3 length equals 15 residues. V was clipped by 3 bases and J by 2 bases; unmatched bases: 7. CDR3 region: CASSQRREFPYEQYF. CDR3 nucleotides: TGTGCCAGCAGCCAGCGGCGGGAGTTCCCCTACGAGCAGTACTTC. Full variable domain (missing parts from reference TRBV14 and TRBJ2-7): EAGVTQFPSHSVIEKGQTVTLRCDPISGHDNLYWYRRVMGKEIKFLLHFVKESKQDESGMPNNRFLAERTGGTYSTLKVQPAELEDSGVYFCASSQRREFPYEQYFGPGTRLTVT.

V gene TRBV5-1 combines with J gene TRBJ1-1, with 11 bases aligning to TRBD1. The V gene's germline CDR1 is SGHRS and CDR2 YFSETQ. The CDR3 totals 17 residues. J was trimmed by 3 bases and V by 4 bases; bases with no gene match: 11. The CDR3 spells CASSPRTGGHLDTEAFF. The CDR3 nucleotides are TGCGCCAGCAGCCCCCGGACAGGGGGCCATCTGGACACTGAAGCTTTCTTT.

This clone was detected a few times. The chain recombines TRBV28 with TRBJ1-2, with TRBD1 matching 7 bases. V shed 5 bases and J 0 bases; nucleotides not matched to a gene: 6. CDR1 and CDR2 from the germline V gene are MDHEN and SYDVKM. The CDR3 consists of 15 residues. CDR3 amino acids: CASSPHRGPNYGYTF. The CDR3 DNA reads TGTGCCAGCAGTCCACACAGGGGCCCTAACTATGGCTACACCTTC.

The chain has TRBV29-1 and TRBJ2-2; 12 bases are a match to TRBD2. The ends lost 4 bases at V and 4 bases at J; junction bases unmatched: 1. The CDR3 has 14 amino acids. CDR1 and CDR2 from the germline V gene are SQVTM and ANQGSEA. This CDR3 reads CSVGLAGATGELFF. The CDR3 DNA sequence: TGCAGCGTTGGACTAGCGGGAGCCACCGGGGAGCTGTTTTTT.